This T cell receptor (beta chain) was sequenced for a study of cytomegalovirus exposure and HLA in healthy donors. This clone was seen once. Healthy bone marrow donors made up the cohort. V shed 4 bases, J shed 7 bases, and the junction held 9 bases outside the gene matches. This CDR3 spans 15 amino acids. Germline loops: CDR1 SEHNR, CDR2 FQNEAQ (reference sequence). The PCR had 60 Vbeta and 13 Jbeta primers. TCRdb's table, derived via immunoSEQ multiplex PCR, lists solely in-frame clones and lacks some. The sample shows roughly 140,000 clones, around 85% of them seen only once. Sequenced sample: PBMCs. This clonotype was obtained from a man aged 35-49 years in good health and CMV-seropositive. This sequence joins TRBV7-9 and TRBJ1-4, with 7 bases that match TRBD1. The CDR3 nucleotides read TGTGCCAGCAGCTACGACAGGGCCCGAGCTGAAAAACTGTTTTTT. As protein: CASSYDRARAEKLFF. Using reference TRBV7-9 and TRBJ1-4 for the parts outside the CDR3, the full variable domain is DTGVSQNPRHKITKRGQNVTFRCDPISEHNRLYWYRQTLGQGPEFLTYFQNEAQLEKSRLLSDRFSAERPKGSFSTLEIQRTEQGDSAMYLCASSYDRARAEKLFFGSGTQLSVL.